The clone carrying this T cell receptor beta chain was observed a single time. MiXCR, run by TCRdb on the RT-PCR reads, gives a single entry per CDR3 protein. In the table there are some 880,000 distinct CDR3 sequences, roughly 18% of which are singletons. The CDR3 consists of 15 residues. V lost 6 bases, J lost 2 bases, and 10 bases stayed unmatched. Germline assignment: CDR1 MNHNS and CDR2 SASEGT. These data belong to a study of patients and donors after allogeneic stem cell transplantation. The TCR comes from a human donor who was either an allogeneic HSCT recipient or a stem cell or donor lymphocyte infusion donor (not recorded which). It is not recorded whose cells these are; they may come from a transplant donor. The chain employs TRBV6-1 and TRBJ2-7; TRBD2 matches at 7 bases. The sample was blood, either unsorted or a sorted T cell fraction (not recorded which). The CDR3 bases are TGTGCCAGCAGCCAAAATCGGGGGGAACCCTACGAGCAGTACTTC. It is translated as CASSQNRGEPYEQYF.